This T cell receptor beta chain comes out of a study of radiotherapy plus CTLA-4 blockade in lung cancer. The overall study: There were objective responses in 15% to 20% of patients, and around 31% had disease control.

TCRdb's copy holds only in-frame clones and misses some; the assay was immunoSEQ multiplex PCR. The repertoire holds 40,000 or so clones, with around 63% as singletons. With ipilimumab providing CTLA-4 blockade, focal radiation was administered to patients who had chemo-refractory metastatic non-small-cell lung cancer. Regarding the study as a whole: Radiotherapy with ipilimumab was followed by blood expansion of tumor-derived clones.

This clone was picked up a small number of times. The antigen is not known. This CDR3 has 16 amino acids. V shed 5 bases, J shed 3 bases, and the junction held 7 bases outside the gene matches. Germline-derived CDR1 and CDR2 are SEHNR and FQNEAQ (reference sequence). The receptor's source is a human donor with non-small cell lung cancer who had a partial response to radiotherapy plus ipilimumab. The specimen comprised peripheral blood, sampled from a patient treated with radiotherapy plus ipilimumab. The genes are TRBV7-9 and TRBJ2-3, with 11 positions matching TRBD2. DNA for the CDR3: TGTGCCAGCAGCCACACTAGCGGGGGTAGAACAGATACGCAGTATTTT. Its translation is CASSHTSGGRTDTQYF.